The rows below give T cell receptor beta chains drawn from one sample of a study of T cell responses to AZD1222 COVID-19 vaccine. Sequencing used immunoSEQ multiplex PCR; TCRdb keeps in-frame clones, though not all of them. Among about 270,000 clones listed, about 94% were seen once. This specimen was peripheral blood, taken 28 days after the second AZD1222 dose. Source of these receptors: an adult who received the AZD1222 COVID-19 vaccine. The CDR3 runs from the conserved cysteine through the conserved F or W. A D gene is named only where the DNA matches it firmly. Rows may omit the clone size; those that give it use once, few, many or a size class.

j_call v_call clone_size d_call cdr3_aa cdr3_nt
TRBJ2-2 TRBV11-1 . . CASSMTDNPNTGELFF TGTGCCAGCAGCATGACCGACAACCCGAACACCGGGGAGCTGTTTTTT
TRBJ2-7 TRBV4-1 once TRBD1 CASSHGDRGVYEQYF TGCGCCAGCAGCCATGGGGACAGGGGAGTTTACGAGCAGTACTTC
TRBJ1-2 TRBV28 once . CASSFLVEDYGYTF TGTGCCAGCAGTTTTCTGGTTGAGGACTATGGCTACACCTTC
TRBJ1-1 TRBV6-2/TRBV6-3 . . CASSYSWGNTEAFF TGTGCCAGCAGTTACTCATGGGGTAACACTGAAGCTTTCTTT
TRBJ2-7 TRBV27 . . CASSRGSSYEQYF TGTGCCAGTAGTCGGGGGAGCTCCTACGAGCAGTACTTC
TRBJ2-5 TRBV2 . . CASVRGAQETQYF TGTGCCAGCGTACGGGGGGCCCAAGAGACCCAGTACTTC
TRBJ1-3 TRBV5-1 . . CASSLAPAGNTIYF TGCGCCAGCAGCTTGGCCCCCGCTGGAAACACCATATATTTT
TRBJ1-5 TRBV10-3 . TRBD1 CAISQGGNQPQHF TGTGCCATCAGTCAGGGGGGCAATCAGCCCCAGCATTTT
TRBJ2-1 TRBV28 . . CASSFRQGRINEQFF TGTGCCAGCAGTTTTAGGCAGGGGAGGATTAATGAGCAGTTCTTC
TRBJ1-1 TRBV14 few . CASSQDYPRDTEAFF TGTGCCAGCAGCCAAGATTATCCCCGCGACACTGAAGCTTTCTTT
TRBJ2-3 TRBV4-1 . . CASSPRGAGGTDTQYF TGCGCCAGCAGCCCCAGGGGGGCGGGGGGAACAGATACGCAGTATTTT
TRBJ2-2 TRBV5-1 . . CASSLAWGRDATGELFF TGCGCCAGCAGCTTGGCGTGGGGCAGGGATGCCACCGGGGAGCTGTTTTTT
TRBJ2-3 TRBV18 . . CASSPLDSSTDTQYF TGTGCCAGCTCACCATTGGATTCTAGCACAGATACGCAGTATTTT
TRBJ2-7 TRBV10-2 . TRBD1 CASSTGGYEQYF TGCGCCAGTTCAACAGGGGGCTACGAGCAGTACTTC
TRBJ1-6 TRBV27 . . CASSPRGSPLHF TGTGCCAGCAGTCCCAGGGGTTCACCCCTCCACTTT
TRBJ2-7 TRBV28 once . CASKTGGPYEQYF TGTGCCAGCAAAACGGGGGGCCCCTACGAGCAGTACTTC
TRBJ1-1 TRBV20-1 . . CSARKDTEAFF TGCAGTGCTAGAAAGGACACTGAAGCTTTCTTT
TRBJ2-1 TRBV10-3 . . CAISNRGRGANEQFF TGTGCCATCAGTAACCGGGGCCGAGGGGCCAATGAGCAGTTCTTC
TRBJ1-3 TRBV6-6 few . CASSRDEGNTIYF TGTGCCAGCAGTCGGGACGAGGGAAACACCATATATTTT
TRBJ1-3 TRBV19 few . CAVRRWGDGNTIYF TGTGCCGTAAGAAGATGGGGAGATGGAAACACCATATATTTT
TRBJ2-1 TRBV25-1 . TRBD2 CASSVGSSGAGLYNEQFF TGTGCCAGCAGTGTGGGTAGCTCTGGAGCGGGACTCTACAATGAGCAGTTCTTC
TRBJ2-2 TRBV10-3 . . CAINSVVGTGELFF TGTGCCATCAACTCAGTGGTAGGGACCGGGGAGCTGTTTTTT
TRBJ1-1 TRBV7-2 . . CASSLRGTPLGTEAFF TGTGCCAGCAGCTTACGCGGCACCCCCTTGGGGACTGAAGCTTTCTTT
TRBJ2-2 TRBV6-5 . . CASHGGTGELFF TGTGCCAGCCACGGCGGGACCGGGGAGCTGTTTTTT
TRBJ1-1 TRBV30 . . CAWSGGGGTEAFF TGTGCCTGGAGTGGTGGGGGAGGCACTGAAGCTTTCTTT
TRBJ2-7 TRBV7-9 . . CASSPRVTGPANEQYF TGTGCCAGCAGCCCGAGGGTGACAGGCCCCGCCAACGAGCAGTACTTC
TRBJ2-3 TRBV19 . . CASSHPADTQYF TGTGCCAGTAGTCACCCAGCAGATACGCAGTATTTT
TRBJ2-2 TRBV9 . . CASSGTLNTGELFF TGTGCCAGCAGCGGGACTTTGAACACCGGGGAGCTGTTTTTT
TRBJ2-3 TRBV7-3 . TRBD2 CASGKSGRRDTQYF TGTGCCAGCGGGAAGAGCGGGAGGAGGGATACGCAGTATTTT
TRBJ2-1 TRBV10-3 . . CAITRDTGGEQFF TGTGCCATCACCCGGGACACCGGAGGGGAGCAGTTCTTC
TRBJ1-1 TRBV6-5 once . CASSYRSSLNAEAFF TGTGCCAGCAGTTACAGGTCGAGTTTGAACGCTGAAGCTTTCTTT
TRBJ1-1 TRBV5-1 . . CASSLRPENTEAFF TGCGCCAGCAGCTTGAGACCCGAGAACACTGAAGCTTTCTTT
TRBJ2-1 TRBV2 . . CASREDSYNEQFF TGTGCCAGCAGGGAGGACAGTTACAATGAGCAGTTCTTC
TRBJ1-5 TRBV10-2 . . CASSADGANQPQHF TGCGCCAGCAGCGCGGACGGGGCCAATCAGCCCCAGCATTTT
TRBJ2-5 TRBV7-9 . . CASSLGGQRRRETQYF TGTGCCAGCAGCTTAGGGGGGCAGAGGAGGAGAGAGACCCAGTACTTC
TRBJ1-2 TRBV3-1/TRBV3-2 . . CASSQDELRNYGYTF TGTGCCAGCAGCCAAGATGAGCTGAGGAACTATGGCTACACCTTC
TRBJ2-6 TRBV9 . . CASHRGTANSGANVLTF TGTGCCAGCCATCGGGGGACCGCCAACTCTGGGGCCAACGTCCTGACTTTC
TRBJ1-1 TRBV25-1 . . CASSEMGAITEAFF TGTGCCAGCAGTGAGATGGGGGCGATCACTGAAGCTTTCTTT
TRBJ1-5 TRBV3-1/TRBV3-2 . TRBD1 CASSPRTGIGQPQHF TGTGCCAGCAGCCCGCGGACAGGGATCGGTCAGCCCCAGCATTTT
TRBJ2-7 TRBV2 . . CASSNLGPTLEQYF TGTGCCAGCAGCAACCTTGGACCTACCCTCGAGCAGTACTTC
TRBJ2-6 TRBV2 . . CASRTGNSGANVLTF TGTGCCAGCAGGACGGGCAACTCTGGGGCCAACGTCCTGACTTTC
TRBJ2-5 TRBV7-3 . TRBD1 CASSLGQGETQYF TGTGCCAGCAGCTTAGGACAGGGAGAGACCCAGTACTTC
TRBJ1-1 TRBV10-1 . . CASSRWKGSTEAFF TGCGCCAGCAGCCGGTGGAAGGGGAGCACTGAAGCTTTCTTT
TRBJ1-1 TRBV3-1/TRBV3-2 . . CASSPGSTGTEAFF TGTGCCAGCAGCCCGGGATCCACAGGGACTGAAGCTTTCTTT
TRBJ2-3 TRBV9 . . CASSFGRLADTQYF TGTGCCAGCAGCTTCGGACGTCTTGCAGATACGCAGTATTTT
TRBJ1-4 TRBV6-5 . . CASRVVGTEKLFF TGTGCCAGCAGGGTTGTAGGGACTGAAAAACTGTTTTTT
TRBJ2-7 TRBV29-1 . TRBD2 CSVGVAGVREQYF TGCAGCGTGGGGGTGGCGGGAGTGCGCGAGCAGTACTTC
TRBJ2-1 TRBV7-3 . TRBD2 CASSSSLAAGSYNEQFF TGTGCCAGCAGCTCCTCACTAGCAGCGGGGAGTTACAATGAGCAGTTCTTC
TRBJ2-5 TRBV14 . . CASSQIDTGRGETQYF TGTGCCAGCAGCCAAATCGATACAGGCCGGGGGGAGACCCAGTACTTC
TRBJ1-4 TRBV9 once TRBD1 CASSEDRGNEKLFF TGTGCCAGCAGCGAGGACAGGGGGAATGAAAAACTGTTTTTT